The 3 T cell receptor beta chains below come from one sample, sequenced in a study of beta chain features in type 1 diabetes. Findings and caveats of the study: Type 1 diabetes patients had moderately but significantly shorter TCRB CDR3s in all four CD4+ subsets.

These receptors lack a known antigen. TCRB transcripts that were expressed got sequenced, as all of the isolated RNA had been reverse transcribed. The table came from immunoSEQ multiplex PCR; TCRdb's copy has only in-frame clones and leaves some out. The table includes around 250,000 clones, 13% to 15% detected once. Source material: naive CD4+ T cells from blood. The origin of the receptors is a man aged 25 to 40 with type 1 diabetes.

The chain links TRBV10-3 to TRBJ2-3; 8 bases are shared with TRBD1. CDR1 is ENHRY, CDR2 SYGVKD, per germline. This CDR3 spans 14 amino acids. V lost 3 bases, J lost 4 bases, and 3 bases stayed unmatched. The CDR3, as DNA: TGTGCCATCAGTGATCCGACAGGGGCAGATACGCAGTATTTT. Its translation is CAISDPTGADTQYF.

This clone has just a few counts. The chain is built from TRBV7-9 and TRBJ1-1, with TRBD1 as a possible D gene (6 bases). This CDR3 spans 14 amino acids. Trimming stripped 2 bases from V and 3 bases from J, with 10 bases between. Germline V CDR1 and CDR2: SEHNR, FQNEAQ (reference sequence). The CDR3 loop is CASSLIQGYTEAFF. The DNA for the CDR3 is TGTGCCAGCAGCTTAATACAGGGCTACACTGAAGCTTTCTTT.

This clone has just a few counts. This chain connects TRBV5-1 to TRBJ2-1, with 10 bases aligning to TRBD1. Germline assignment: CDR1 SGHRS and CDR2 YFSETQ. The CDR3 loop spans 15 amino acids. Trimming took 4 bases from V and 5 from J; bases not matched to a gene: 6. The CDR3 DNA sequence: TGCGCCAGCAGCAACGGGGACAGGGGAAACAATGAGCAGTTCTTC. Its protein is CASSNGDRGNNEQFF. The full variable domain, in which reference TRBV5-1 and TRBJ2-1 provide the parts outside the CDR3, is KAGVTQTPRYLIKTRGQQVTLSCSPISGHRSVSWYQQTPGQGLQFLFEYFSETQRNKGNFPGRFSGRQFSNSRSEMNVSTLELGDSALYLCASSNGDRGNNEQFFGPGTRLTVL.